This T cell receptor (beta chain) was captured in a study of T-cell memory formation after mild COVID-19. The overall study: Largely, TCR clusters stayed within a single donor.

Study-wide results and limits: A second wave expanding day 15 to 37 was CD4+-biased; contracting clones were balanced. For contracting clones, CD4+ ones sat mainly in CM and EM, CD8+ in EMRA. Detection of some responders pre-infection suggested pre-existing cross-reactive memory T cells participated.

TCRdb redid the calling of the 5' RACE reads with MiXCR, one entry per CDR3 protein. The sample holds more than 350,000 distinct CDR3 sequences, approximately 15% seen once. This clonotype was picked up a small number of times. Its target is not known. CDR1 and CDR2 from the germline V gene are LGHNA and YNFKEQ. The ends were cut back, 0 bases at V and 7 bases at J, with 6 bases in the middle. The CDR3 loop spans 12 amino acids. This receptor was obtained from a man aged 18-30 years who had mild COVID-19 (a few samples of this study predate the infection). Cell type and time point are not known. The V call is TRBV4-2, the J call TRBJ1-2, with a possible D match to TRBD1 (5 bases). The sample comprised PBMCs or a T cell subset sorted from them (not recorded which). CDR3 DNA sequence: TGTGCCAGCAGCCAAGACAGGGTTGGCTACACCTTC. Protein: CASSQDRVGYTF.